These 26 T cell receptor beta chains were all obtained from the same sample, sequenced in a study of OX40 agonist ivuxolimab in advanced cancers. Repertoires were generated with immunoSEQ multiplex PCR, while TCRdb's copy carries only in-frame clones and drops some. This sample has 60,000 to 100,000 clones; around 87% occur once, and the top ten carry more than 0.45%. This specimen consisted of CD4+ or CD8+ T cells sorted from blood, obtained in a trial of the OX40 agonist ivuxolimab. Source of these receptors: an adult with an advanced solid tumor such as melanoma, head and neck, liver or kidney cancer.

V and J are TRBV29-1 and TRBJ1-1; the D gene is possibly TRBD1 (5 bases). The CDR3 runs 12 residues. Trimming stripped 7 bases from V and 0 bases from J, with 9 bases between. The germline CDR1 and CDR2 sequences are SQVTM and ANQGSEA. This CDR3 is CSAGTMNTEAFF. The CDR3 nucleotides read TGCAGCGCGGGGACCATGAACACTGAAGCTTTCTTT. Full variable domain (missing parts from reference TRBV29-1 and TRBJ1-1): SAVISQKPSRDICQRGTSLTIQCQVDSQVTMMFWYRQQPGQSLTLIATANQGSEATYESGFVIDKFPISRPNLTFSTLTVSNMSPEDSSIYLCSAGTMNTEAFFGQGTRLTVV.

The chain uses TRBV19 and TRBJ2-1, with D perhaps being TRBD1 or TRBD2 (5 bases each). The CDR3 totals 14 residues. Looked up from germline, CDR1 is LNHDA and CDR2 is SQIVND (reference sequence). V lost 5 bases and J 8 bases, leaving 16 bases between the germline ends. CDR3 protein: CASSRSGLYYEQFF. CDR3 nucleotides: TGTGCCAGTAGTCGTTCGGGGCTTTACTATGAGCAGTTCTTC.

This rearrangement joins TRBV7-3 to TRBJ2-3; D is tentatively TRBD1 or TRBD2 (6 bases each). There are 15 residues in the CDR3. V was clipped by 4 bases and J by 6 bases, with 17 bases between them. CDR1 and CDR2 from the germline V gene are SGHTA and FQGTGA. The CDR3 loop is CASSSHPGAWDTQYF. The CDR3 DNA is TGTGCCAGCAGCTCCCACCCGGGGGCGTGGGATACGCAGTATTTT.

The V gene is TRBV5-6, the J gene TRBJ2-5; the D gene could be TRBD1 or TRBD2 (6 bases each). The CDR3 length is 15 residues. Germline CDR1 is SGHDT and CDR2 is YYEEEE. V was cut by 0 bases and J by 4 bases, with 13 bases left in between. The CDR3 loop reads CASSLVIGGGETQYF. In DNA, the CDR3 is TGTGCCAGCAGCTTGGTGATAGGGGGAGGAGAGACCCAGTACTTC.

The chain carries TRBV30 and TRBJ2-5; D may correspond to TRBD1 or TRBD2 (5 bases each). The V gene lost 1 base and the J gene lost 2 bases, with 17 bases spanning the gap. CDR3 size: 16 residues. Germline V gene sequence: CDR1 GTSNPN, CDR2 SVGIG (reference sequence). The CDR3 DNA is TGTGCCTGGAGTGCCTATCCCCCGGGACGACAAGAGACCCAGTACTTC. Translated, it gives CAWSAYPPGRQETQYF. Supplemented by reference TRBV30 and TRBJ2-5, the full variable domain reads SQTIHQWPATLVQPVGSPLSLECTVEGTSNPNLYWYRQAAGRGLQLLFYSVGIGQISSEVPQNLSASRPQDRQFILSSKKLLLSDSGFYLCAWSAYPPGRQETQYFGPGTRLLVL.

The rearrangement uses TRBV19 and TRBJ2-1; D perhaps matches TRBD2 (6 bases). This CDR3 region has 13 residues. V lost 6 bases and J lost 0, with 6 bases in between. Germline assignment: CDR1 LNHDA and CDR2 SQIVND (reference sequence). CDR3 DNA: TGTGCCAGTAGCGGGAGCTCCTACAATGAGCAGTTCTTC. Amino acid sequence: CASSGSSYNEQFF.

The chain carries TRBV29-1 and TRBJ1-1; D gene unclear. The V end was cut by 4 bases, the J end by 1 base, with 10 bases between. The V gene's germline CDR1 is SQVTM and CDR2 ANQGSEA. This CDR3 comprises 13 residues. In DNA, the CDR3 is TGCAGCGTTGCCAGACTGCCGAACACTGAAGCTTTCTTT. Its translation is CSVARLPNTEAFF.

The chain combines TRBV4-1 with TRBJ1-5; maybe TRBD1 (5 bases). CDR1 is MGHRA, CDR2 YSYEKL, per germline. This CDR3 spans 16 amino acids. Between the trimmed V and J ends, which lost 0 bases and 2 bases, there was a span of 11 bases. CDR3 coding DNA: TGCGCCAGCAGCCAAGAGCCCGGGGGAGGCAATCAGCCCCAGCATTTT. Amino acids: CASSQEPGGGNQPQHF.

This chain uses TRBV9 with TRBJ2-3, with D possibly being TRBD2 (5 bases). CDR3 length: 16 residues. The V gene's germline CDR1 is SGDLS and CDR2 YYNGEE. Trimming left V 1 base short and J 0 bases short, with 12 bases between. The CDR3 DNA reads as TGTGCCAGCAGCGTATATCCGGGAAGAAGCACAGATACGCAGTATTTT. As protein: CASSVYPGRSTDTQYF.

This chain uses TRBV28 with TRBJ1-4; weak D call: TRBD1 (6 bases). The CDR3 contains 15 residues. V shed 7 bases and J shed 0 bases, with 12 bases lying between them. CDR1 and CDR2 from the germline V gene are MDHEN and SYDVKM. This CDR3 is CASIPGHSTNEKLFF. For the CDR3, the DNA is TGTGCCAGCATTCCGGGACACTCAACTAATGAAAAACTGTTTTTT.

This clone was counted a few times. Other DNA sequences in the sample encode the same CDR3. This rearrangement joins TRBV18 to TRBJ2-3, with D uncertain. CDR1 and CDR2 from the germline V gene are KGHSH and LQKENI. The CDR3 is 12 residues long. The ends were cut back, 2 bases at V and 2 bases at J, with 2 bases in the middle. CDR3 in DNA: TGTGCCAGCTCACCATCCACAGATACGCAGTATTTT. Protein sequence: CASSPSTDTQYF.

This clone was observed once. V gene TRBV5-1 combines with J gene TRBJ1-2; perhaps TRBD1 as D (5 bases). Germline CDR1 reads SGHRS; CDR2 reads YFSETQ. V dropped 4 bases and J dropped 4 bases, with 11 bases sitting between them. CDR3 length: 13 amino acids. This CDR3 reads CASSPTGGYGYTF. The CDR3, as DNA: TGCGCCAGCAGCCCGACGGGGGGCTATGGCTACACCTTC. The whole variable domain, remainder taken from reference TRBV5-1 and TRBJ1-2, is KAGVTQTPRYLIKTRGQQVTLSCSPISGHRSVSWYQQTPGQGLQFLFEYFSETQRNKGNFPGRFSGRQFSNSRSEMNVSTLELGDSALYLCASSPTGGYGYTFGSGTRLTVV.

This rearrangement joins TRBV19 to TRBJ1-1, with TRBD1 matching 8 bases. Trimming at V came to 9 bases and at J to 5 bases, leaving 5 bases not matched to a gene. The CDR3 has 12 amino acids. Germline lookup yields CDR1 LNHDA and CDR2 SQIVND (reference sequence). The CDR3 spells CASRGRSTEAFF. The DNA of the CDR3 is TGTGCCAGCAGGGGGCGAAGTACTGAAGCTTTCTTT.

The chain's CDR3 is CASSLRRSSGNTIYF. As DNA, the CDR3 is TGTGCCAGCAGCTTGAGACGGAGCTCTGGAAACACCATATATTTT. The chain carries TRBV5-8 and TRBJ1-3; D not certain. Germline values: CDR1 SGHTS, CDR2 YDEGEE. The V gene lost 1 base and the J gene lost 0 bases, with 8 bases spanning the gap. CDR3 length equals 15 residues.

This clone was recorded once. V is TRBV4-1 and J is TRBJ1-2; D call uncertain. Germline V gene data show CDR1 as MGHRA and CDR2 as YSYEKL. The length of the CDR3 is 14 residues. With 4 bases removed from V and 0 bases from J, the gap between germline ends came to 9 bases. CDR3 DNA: TGCGCCAGCAGCCTGACACCATCTAACTATGGCTACACCTTC. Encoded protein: CASSLTPSNYGYTF.

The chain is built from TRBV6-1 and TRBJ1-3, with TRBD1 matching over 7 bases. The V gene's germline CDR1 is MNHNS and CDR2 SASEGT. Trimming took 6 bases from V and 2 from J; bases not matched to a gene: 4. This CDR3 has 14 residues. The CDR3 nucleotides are TGTGCCAGCAGCAAAGACAGGGCTGGAAACACCATATATTTT. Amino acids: CASSKDRAGNTIYF.

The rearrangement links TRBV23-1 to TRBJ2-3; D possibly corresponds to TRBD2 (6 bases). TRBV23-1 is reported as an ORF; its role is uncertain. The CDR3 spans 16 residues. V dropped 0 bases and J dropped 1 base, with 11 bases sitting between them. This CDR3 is CASSQSWEDRTDTQYF. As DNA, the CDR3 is TGCGCCAGCAGTCAATCTTGGGAGGATCGCACAGATACGCAGTATTTT.

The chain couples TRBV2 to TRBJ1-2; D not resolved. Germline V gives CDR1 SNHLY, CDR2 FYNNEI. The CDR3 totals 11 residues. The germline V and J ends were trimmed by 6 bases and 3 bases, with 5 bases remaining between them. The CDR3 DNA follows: TGTGCCAGCAGGGACTACTATGGCTACACCTTC. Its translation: CASRDYYGYTF.

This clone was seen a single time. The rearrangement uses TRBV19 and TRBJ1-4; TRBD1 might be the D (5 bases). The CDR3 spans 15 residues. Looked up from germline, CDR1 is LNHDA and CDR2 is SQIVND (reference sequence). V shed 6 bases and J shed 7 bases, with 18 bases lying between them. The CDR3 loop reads CASRNQGVRGEKLFF. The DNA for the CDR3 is TGTGCCAGTAGAAATCAGGGCGTTCGGGGTGAAAAACTGTTTTTT.

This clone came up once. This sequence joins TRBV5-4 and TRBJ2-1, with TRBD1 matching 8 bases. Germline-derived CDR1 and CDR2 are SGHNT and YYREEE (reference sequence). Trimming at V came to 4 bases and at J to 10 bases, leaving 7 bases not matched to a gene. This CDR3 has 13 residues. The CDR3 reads CASSHRGVEEQFF. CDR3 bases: TGTGCCAGCAGCCACAGGGGGGTAGAGGAGCAGTTCTTC.

The CDR3 sequence: CASSPADTQYF. The CDR3 DNA sequence: TGTGCCAGCAGTCCTGCTGATACGCAGTATTTT. The chain recombines TRBV6-6 with TRBJ2-3; no firm D call. The germline V gene has CDR1 MNHNY and CDR2 SVGAGI (reference sequence). This CDR3 has 11 amino acids. V lost 5 bases and J lost 6, with 6 bases in between.

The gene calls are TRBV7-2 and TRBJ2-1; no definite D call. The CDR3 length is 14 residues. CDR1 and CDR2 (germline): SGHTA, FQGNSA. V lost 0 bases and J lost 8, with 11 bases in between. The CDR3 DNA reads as TGTGCCAGCAGCTTAGCTGCGGCCGCCCATGAGCAGTTCTTC. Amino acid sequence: CASSLAAAAHEQFF.

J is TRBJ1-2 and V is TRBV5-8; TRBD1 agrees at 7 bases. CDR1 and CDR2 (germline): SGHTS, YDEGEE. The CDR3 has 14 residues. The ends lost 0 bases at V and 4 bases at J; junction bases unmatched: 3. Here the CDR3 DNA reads TGTGCCAGCAGCTTGGAGACAGGGACCTATGGCTACACCTTC. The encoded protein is CASSLETGTYGYTF.

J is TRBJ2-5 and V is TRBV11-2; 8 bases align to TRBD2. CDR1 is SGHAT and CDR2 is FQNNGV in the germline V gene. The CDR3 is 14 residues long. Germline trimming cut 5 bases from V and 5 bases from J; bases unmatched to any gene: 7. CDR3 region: CASSRGAGAETQYF. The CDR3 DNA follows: TGTGCCAGCAGCCGAGGAGCGGGGGCGGAGACCCAGTACTTC.

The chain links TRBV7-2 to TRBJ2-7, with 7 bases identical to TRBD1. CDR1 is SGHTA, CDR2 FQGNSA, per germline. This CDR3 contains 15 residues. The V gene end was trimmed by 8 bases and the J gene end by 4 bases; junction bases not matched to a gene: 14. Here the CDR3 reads CASGDESRGRYEQYF. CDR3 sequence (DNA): TGTGCCAGCGGAGATGAGTCCAGGGGGAGATACGAGCAGTACTTC.

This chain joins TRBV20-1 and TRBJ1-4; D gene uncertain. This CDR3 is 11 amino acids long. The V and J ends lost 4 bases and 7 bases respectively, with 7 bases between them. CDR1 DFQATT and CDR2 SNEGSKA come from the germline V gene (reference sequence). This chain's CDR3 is CSANSGEKLFF. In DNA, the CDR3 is TGCAGTGCTAACAGTGGTGAAAAACTGTTTTTT.